The 19 T cell receptor beta chains below were found in one sample sequenced in a study of T cell responses to AZD1222 COVID-19 vaccine (dated by TCRdb to the early 2020s). The method behind the library was the immunoSEQ multiplex PCR assay. Drawn from immuneACCESS, this table holds only the in-frame rearrangements with V and J called that TCRdb kept. Clones are partly lost; checked studies trace under half to an unresolved V gene and leave the rest unexplained. This sample gives approximately 110,000 clones in total; approximately 84% of them show up just once. The ten largest clones represent roughly 9.8% of the sample. Sample time point, as interpreted from the label and publication: baseline before first vaccination. The source was peripheral blood, collected on day 0 of AZD1222 vaccination. The origin of the receptors is an adult in good health.

This clone appeared a few times. The chain has TRBV25-1 and TRBJ2-2; no reliable D call. Germline V gene sequence: CDR1 MGHDK, CDR2 SYGVNS. This CDR3 has 14 residues. The germline V and J ends were trimmed by 2 bases and 7 bases, with 11 bases remaining between them. CDR3 loop: CASSENGDVGELFF. As DNA, the CDR3 is TGTGCCAGCAGTGAAAATGGGGATGTCGGGGAGCTGTTTTTT.

The chain employs TRBV28 and TRBJ2-4, with 7 nucleotides matching TRBD2. This CDR3 is 15 amino acids long. V was pared by 8 bases and J by 6 bases, with 13 bases of the junction left unmatched. Germline assignment: CDR1 MDHEN and CDR2 SYDVKM. The chain's CDR3 is CASVEQRAGVNIQYF. CDR3 sequence (DNA): TGTGCCAGCGTCGAACAGCGGGCGGGAGTAAACATTCAGTACTTC. Combining the CDR3 with reference TRBV28 and TRBJ2-4 gives the whole variable domain DVKVTQSSRYLVKRTGEKVFLECVQDMDHENMFWYRQDPGLGLRLIYFSYDVKMKEKGDIPEGYSVSREKKERFSLILESASTNQTSMYLCASVEQRAGVNIQYFGAGTRLSVL.

On this clone: Relative to the germline gene, one junction end is altered; a read error may explain this. V is TRBV7-7 and J is TRBJ2-5, with TRBD1 identical over 8 bases. Germline V gene lookup returns CDR1 SSHAT and CDR2 FNYEAQ (reference sequence). The CDR3 consists of 15 residues. CDR3 DNA sequence: TGTGCTAGCAGCTTAGACCAGGGGGCCGGCGAGACCCAGTACTTC. Its protein is CASSLDQGAGETQYF.

This clone showed up just a few times. This chain links TRBV6-5 with TRBJ1-1, with D possibly being TRBD1 (5 bases). Looked up from germline, CDR1 is MNHEY and CDR2 is SVGAGI. Trimming removed 2 bases from V and 3 bases from J, with 16 bases in between. The CDR3 has 16 residues. The CDR3: CASSYGAFRPHTEAFF. The CDR3 region has the DNA TGTGCCAGCAGTTACGGGGCCTTCCGGCCCCACACTGAAGCTTTCTTT.

A single count supports this clone. The V and J genes are TRBV28 and TRBJ1-2; no definite D call. V gave up 5 bases and J gave up 2 bases, with 18 bases separating them. CDR1 is MDHEN and CDR2 is SYDVKM in the germline V gene. This CDR3 has 16 residues. The CDR3 sequence is CASSENRGLGNYGYTF. The CDR3 nucleotides are TGTGCCAGCAGTGAGAATAGAGGGTTGGGAAACTATGGCTACACCTTC.

The chain recombines TRBV5-6 with TRBJ1-1; D gene unclear. V lost 0 bases, J lost 1 base, and 7 bases lay in between. Germline lookup yields CDR1 SGHDT and CDR2 YYEEEE. The CDR3 runs 14 residues. For the CDR3, the DNA is TGTGCCAGCAGCTTGGCCGAGGGGAACACTGAAGCTTTCTTT. Encoded protein: CASSLAEGNTEAFF.

The V and J genes are TRBV28 and TRBJ1-5; 8 bases align to TRBD1. The CDR3 loop spans 13 amino acids. Trimming took 6 bases from V and 7 from J; bases not matched to a gene: 5. Germline CDR1 is MDHEN and CDR2 is SYDVKM. CDR3: CASSLQGAQPQHF. The DNA of the CDR3 is TGTGCCAGCAGCTTGCAGGGGGCGCAGCCCCAGCATTTT.

The genes are TRBV7-2 and TRBJ2-5, with TRBD2 matching over 10 bases. V shed 8 bases, J shed 4 bases, and the junction held 13 bases outside the gene matches. The V gene's germline CDR1 is SGHTA and CDR2 FQGNSA. This CDR3 is built from 16 residues. This chain's CDR3 is CASRPSGRAGRETQYF. The CDR3 region has the DNA TGTGCCAGCCGGCCCAGCGGGAGGGCCGGGAGAGAGACCCAGTACTTC.

This chain uses TRBV6-5 with TRBJ1-2; 7 bases line up with TRBD1. V was pared by 2 bases and J by 0 bases, with 0 bases of the junction left unmatched. From germline, CDR1 is MNHEY and CDR2 SVGAGI. The CDR3 spans 14 residues. Here the CDR3 DNA reads TGTGCCAGCAGTTACGGGACAGCTAACTATGGCTACACCTTC. The encoded protein is CASSYGTANYGYTF.

Comments on this clone: The sample holds other DNA sequences that translate to the same CDR3. The gene calls are TRBV7-2 and TRBJ1-1; D uncertain. Trimming shortened V by 5 bases and J by 2 bases, and 12 bases separated the two germline ends. The CDR3 has 14 residues. Germline CDR1 reads SGHTA; CDR2 reads FQGNSA. The chain's CDR3 is CASSLLGVNTEAFF. CDR3 DNA: TGTGCCAGCAGCCTCCTCGGAGTAAACACTGAAGCTTTCTTT.

The rearrangement uses TRBV7-9 and TRBJ1-3; D is undetermined. Trimming removed 3 bases at V and 0 bases at J, with 9 bases between. CDR1 and CDR2 (germline): SEHNR, FQNEAQ (reference sequence). This CDR3 is 15 amino acids long. The CDR3, as DNA: TGTGCCAGCAGCTTGATGCCTATCTCTGGAAACACCATATATTTT. It is translated as CASSLMPISGNTIYF.

The chain links TRBV21-1 to TRBJ1-1; the table names TRBD1, a call not compared with the DNA. TRBV21-1 is assigned pseudogene status. CDR3 size: 18 residues. In DNA, the CDR3 is TGTGCCAGCAGCCTCCGGAACAGGGATTGGGCCCTGAACACTGAAGCTTTCTTT. This translates into CASSLRNRDWALNTEAFF.

The rearrangement joins TRBV27 to TRBJ2-2, with 9 bases that match TRBD2. V shed 6 bases and J 1 base; nucleotides not matched to a gene: 9. This CDR3 spans 17 amino acids. Germline-derived CDR1 and CDR2 are MNHEY and SMNVEV (reference sequence). The chain's CDR3 is CASSLTRAGGNTGELFF. In DNA form, the CDR3 reads TGTGCCAGCAGCCTAACGAGAGCGGGAGGGAACACCGGGGAGCTGTTTTTT.

The V and J genes are TRBV7-9 and TRBJ2-5; D unclear. The CDR3 has 16 residues. CDR1 and CDR2 from the germline V gene are SEHNR and FQNEAQ (reference sequence). The V gene lost 0 bases and the J gene lost 5 bases, with 16 bases spanning the gap. The CDR3 DNA reads as TGTGCCAGCAGCTTAGCGTTGAGGTGGGTTTCGGAGACCCAGTACTTC. It specifies CASSLALRWVSETQYF.

This chain connects TRBV9 to TRBJ1-2; 8 bases match TRBD1. The ends lost 4 bases at V and 7 bases at J; junction bases unmatched: 15. Per germline, CDR1 SGDLS and CDR2 YYNGEE. The CDR3 totals 16 residues. The CDR3, as DNA: TGTGCCAGCAGCCTTCGGGACAGGACGCCTCTGGGTGGCTACACCTTC. As protein: CASSLRDRTPLGGYTF. The entire variable domain, with the rest obtained from reference TRBV9 and TRBJ1-2, is as follows: DSGVTQTPKHLITATGQRVTLRCSPRSGDLSVYWYQQSLDQGLQFLIQYYNGEERAKGNILERFSAQQFPDLHSELNLSSLELGDSALYFCASSLRDRTPLGGYTFGSGTRLTVV.

This clone was recorded only once. The CDR3 sequence is CASGQGNQPQHF. DNA for the CDR3: TGTGCCAGTGGACAGGGGAATCAGCCCCAGCATTTT. The rearrangement joins TRBV19 to TRBJ1-5; 9 bases agree with TRBD1. CDR1 LNHDA and CDR2 SQIVND come from the germline V gene (reference sequence). The CDR3 has 12 residues. V lost 8 bases to trimming and J lost 4 bases; unmatched junction nucleotides: 0.

The J gene is TRBJ2-1, the V gene TRBV9; 9 bases are shared with TRBD2. CDR3 length equals 16 residues. V was pared by 1 base and J by 5 bases, with 7 bases of the junction left unmatched. The germline CDR1 and CDR2 sequences are SGDLS and YYNGEE. The CDR3 DNA reads TGTGCCAGCAGCGTAAGAGGGACTAGCCTCGACAATGAGCAGTTCTTC. Protein: CASSVRGTSLDNEQFF. Together with reference TRBV9 and TRBJ2-1, the CDR3 gives the full variable domain: DSGVTQTPKHLITATGQRVTLRCSPRSGDLSVYWYQQSLDQGLQFLIQYYNGEERAKGNILERFSAQQFPDLHSELNLSSLELGDSALYFCASSVRGTSLDNEQFFGPGTRLTVL.

This chain connects TRBV19 to TRBJ1-1, with TRBD1 identical over 7 bases. Germline lookup yields CDR1 LNHDA and CDR2 SQIVND (reference sequence). The CDR3 has 14 residues. V was clipped by 5 bases and J by 0 bases; unmatched bases: 3. Here the CDR3 DNA reads TGTGCCAGTAGTCCCGGGACAGTGAACACTGAAGCTTTCTTT. Its translation is CASSPGTVNTEAFF.

J is TRBJ2-7 and V is TRBV5-1; tentative D call: TRBD1 (5 bases). Trimming removed 0 bases from V and 3 bases from J, with 7 bases in between. There are 13 residues in the CDR3. Germline CDR1 SGHRS, CDR2 YFSETQ. In DNA, the CDR3 is TGCGCCAGCAGCTTGGGGGGCGACTACGAGCAGTACTTC. It specifies CASSLGGDYEQYF.